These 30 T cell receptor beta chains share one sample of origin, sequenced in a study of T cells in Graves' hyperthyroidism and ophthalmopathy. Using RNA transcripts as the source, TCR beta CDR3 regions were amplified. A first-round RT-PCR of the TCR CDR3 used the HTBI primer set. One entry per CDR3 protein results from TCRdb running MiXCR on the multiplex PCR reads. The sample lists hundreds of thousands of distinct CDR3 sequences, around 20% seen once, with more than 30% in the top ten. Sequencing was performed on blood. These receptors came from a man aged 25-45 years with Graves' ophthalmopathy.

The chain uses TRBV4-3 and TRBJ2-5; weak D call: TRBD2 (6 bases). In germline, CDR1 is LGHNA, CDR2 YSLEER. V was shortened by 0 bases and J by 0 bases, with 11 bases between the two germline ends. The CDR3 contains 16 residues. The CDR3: CASSQDWRGNQETQYF. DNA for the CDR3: TGCGCCAGCAGCCAAGATTGGCGGGGAAACCAAGAGACCCAGTACTTC.

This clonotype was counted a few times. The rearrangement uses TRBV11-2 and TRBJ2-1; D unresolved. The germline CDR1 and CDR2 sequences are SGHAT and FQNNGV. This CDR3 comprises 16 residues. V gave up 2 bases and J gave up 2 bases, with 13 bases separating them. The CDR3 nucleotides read TGTGCCAGCAGCTTAACCGGCGCGGCGACCTACAATGAGCAGTTCTTC. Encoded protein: CASSLTGAATYNEQFF.

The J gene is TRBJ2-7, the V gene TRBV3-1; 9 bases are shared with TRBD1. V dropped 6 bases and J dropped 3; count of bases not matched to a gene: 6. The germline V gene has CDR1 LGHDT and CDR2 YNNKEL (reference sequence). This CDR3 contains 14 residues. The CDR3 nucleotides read TGTGCCAGCAGTCGACAGGGGGAGGTCTACGAGCAGTACTTC. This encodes CASSRQGEVYEQYF.

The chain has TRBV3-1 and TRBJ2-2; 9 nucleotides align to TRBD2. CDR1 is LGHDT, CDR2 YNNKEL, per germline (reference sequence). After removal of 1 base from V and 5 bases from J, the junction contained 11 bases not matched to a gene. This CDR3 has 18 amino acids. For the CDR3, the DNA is TGTGCCAGCAGCCAAGGCCCCCCGACTAGCGGATTAACCGGGGAGCTGTTTTTT. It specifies CASSQGPPTSGLTGELFF.

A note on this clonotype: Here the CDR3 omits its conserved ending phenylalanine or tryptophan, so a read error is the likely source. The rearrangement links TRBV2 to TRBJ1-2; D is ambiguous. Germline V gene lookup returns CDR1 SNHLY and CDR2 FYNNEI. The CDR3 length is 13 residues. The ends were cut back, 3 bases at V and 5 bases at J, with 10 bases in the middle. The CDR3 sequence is CASSDRSTYGYTL. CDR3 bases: TGTGCCAGCAGTGACCGCAGTACATATGGCTACACCCTC.

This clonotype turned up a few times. Here the CDR3 reads CASKDTNYGYTF. The CDR3 DNA reads as TGTGCCAGCAAGGACACAAACTATGGCTACACCTTC. V and J are TRBV27 and TRBJ1-2, with a tentative D call TRBD1 (5 bases). Trimming shortened V by 7 bases and J by 2 bases, and 8 bases separated the two germline ends. The CDR3 contains 12 residues. CDR1 and CDR2 from the germline V gene are MNHEY and SMNVEV (reference sequence).

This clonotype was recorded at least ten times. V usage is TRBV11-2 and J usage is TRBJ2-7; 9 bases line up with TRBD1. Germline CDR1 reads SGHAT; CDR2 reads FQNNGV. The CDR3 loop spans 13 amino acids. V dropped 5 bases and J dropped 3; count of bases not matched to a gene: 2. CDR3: CASSGQGFYEQYF. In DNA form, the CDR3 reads TGTGCCAGCAGCGGACAGGGGTTCTACGAGCAGTACTTC.

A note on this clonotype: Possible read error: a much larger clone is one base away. The DNA of the CDR3 is TGTGCCAACAGCTTAGCTAAGACTGCCTCCTACGAGCAGTACTTC. Its translation is CANSLAKTASYEQYF. The gene calls are TRBV11-2 and TRBJ2-7; D is uncertain. Germline assignment: CDR1 SGHAT and CDR2 FQNNGV. CDR3 length: 15 amino acids.

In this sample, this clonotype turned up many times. CDR3 DNA sequence: TGTGCCAGCAGCCCGACGCCAATCGGGGGCCACACTGAAGCTTTCTTT. This codes for CASSPTPIGGHTEAFF. V gene TRBV7-2 combines with J gene TRBJ1-1, with a possible D match to TRBD1 (6 bases). Germline V gene data show CDR1 as SGHTA and CDR2 as FQGNSA. The ends were cut back, 5 bases at V and 3 bases at J, with 19 bases in the middle. The CDR3 covers 16 residues.

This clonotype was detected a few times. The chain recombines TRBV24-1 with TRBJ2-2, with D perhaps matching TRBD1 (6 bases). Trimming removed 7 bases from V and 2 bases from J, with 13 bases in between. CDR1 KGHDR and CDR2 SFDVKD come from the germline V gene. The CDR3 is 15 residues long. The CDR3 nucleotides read TGTGCCACCAGCGCACGGGACATCAACACCGGGGAGCTGTTTTTT. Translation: CATSARDINTGELFF.

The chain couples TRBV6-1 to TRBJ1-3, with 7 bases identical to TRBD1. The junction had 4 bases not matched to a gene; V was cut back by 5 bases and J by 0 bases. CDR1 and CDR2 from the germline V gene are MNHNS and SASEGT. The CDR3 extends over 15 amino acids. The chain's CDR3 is CASSRRTGSGNTIYF. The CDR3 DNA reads TGTGCCAGCAGTCGAAGGACAGGCTCTGGAAACACCATATATTTT.

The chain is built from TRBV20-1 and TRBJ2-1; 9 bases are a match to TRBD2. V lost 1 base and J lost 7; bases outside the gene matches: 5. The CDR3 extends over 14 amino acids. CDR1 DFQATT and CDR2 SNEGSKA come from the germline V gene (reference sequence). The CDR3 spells CSARATSGLNEQFF. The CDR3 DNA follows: TGCAGTGCTAGAGCTACTAGCGGGCTTAATGAGCAGTTCTTC.

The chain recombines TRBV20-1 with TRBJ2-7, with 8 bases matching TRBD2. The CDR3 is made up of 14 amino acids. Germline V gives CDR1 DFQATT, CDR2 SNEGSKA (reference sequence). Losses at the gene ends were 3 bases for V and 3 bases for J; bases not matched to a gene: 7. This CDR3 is CSARHTSGNYEQYF. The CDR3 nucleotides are TGCAGTGCTAGGCACACTAGCGGAAACTACGAGCAGTACTTC.

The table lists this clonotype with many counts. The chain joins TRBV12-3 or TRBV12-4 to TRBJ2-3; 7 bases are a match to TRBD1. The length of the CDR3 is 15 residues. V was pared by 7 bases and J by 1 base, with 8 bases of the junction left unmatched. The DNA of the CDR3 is TGTGCCAGCACCCTGACAGGGACCCGCACAGATACGCAGTATTTT. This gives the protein CASTLTGTRTDTQYF.

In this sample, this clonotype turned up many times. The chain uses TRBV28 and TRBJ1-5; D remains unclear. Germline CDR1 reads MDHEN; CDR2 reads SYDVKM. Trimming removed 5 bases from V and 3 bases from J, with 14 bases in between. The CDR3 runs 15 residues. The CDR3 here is CASSPPSGFNQPQHF. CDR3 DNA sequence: TGTGCCAGCAGTCCTCCCTCGGGTTTCAATCAGCCCCAGCATTTT.

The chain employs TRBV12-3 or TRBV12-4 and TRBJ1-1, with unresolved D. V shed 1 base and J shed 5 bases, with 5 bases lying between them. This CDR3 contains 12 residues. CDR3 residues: CASSLGKTEAFF. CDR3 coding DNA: TGTGCCAGCAGTTTAGGTAAGACTGAAGCTTTCTTT.

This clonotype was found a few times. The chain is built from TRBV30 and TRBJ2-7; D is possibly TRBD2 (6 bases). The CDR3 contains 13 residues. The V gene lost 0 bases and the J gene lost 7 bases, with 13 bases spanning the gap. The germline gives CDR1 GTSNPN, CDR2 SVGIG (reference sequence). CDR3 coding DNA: TGTGCCTGGAGTGTGGGAGGCCCAGGGGAGCAGTACTTC. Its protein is CAWSVGGPGEQYF.

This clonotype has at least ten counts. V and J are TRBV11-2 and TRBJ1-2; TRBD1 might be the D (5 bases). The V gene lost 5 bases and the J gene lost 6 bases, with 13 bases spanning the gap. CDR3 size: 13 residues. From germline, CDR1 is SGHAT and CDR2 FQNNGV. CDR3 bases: TGTGCCAGCAGCCTCACAGGTTTGGATGGCTACACCTTC. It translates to CASSLTGLDGYTF.

Here the CDR3 reads CASSRSAPGANVLTF. CDR3 DNA: TGTGCCAGCAGCCGGAGCGCCCCCGGGGCCAACGTCCTGACTTTC. This sequence joins TRBV3-1 and TRBJ2-6; D remains unclear. The CDR3 contains 15 residues. Between the trimmed V and J ends, which lost 4 bases and 4 bases, there was a span of 11 bases. Per the germline V gene, CDR1 is LGHDT and CDR2 is YNNKEL (reference sequence). Looking up the rest from reference TRBV3-1 and TRBJ2-6 gives the full variable domain: DTAVSQTPKYLVTQMGNDKSIKCEQNLGHDTMYWYKQDSKKFLKIMFSYNNKELIINETVPNRFSPKSPDKAHLNLHINSLELGDSAVYFCASSRSAPGANVLTFGAGSRLTVL.

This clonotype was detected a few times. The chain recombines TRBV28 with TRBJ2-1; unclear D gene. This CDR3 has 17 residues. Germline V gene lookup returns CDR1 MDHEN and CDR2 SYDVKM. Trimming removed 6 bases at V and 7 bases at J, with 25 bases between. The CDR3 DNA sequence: TGTGCCAGCAGCCCCCCGGTTATCGAGGACCCGTGGAATGAGCAGTTCTTC. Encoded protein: CASSPPVIEDPWNEQFF.

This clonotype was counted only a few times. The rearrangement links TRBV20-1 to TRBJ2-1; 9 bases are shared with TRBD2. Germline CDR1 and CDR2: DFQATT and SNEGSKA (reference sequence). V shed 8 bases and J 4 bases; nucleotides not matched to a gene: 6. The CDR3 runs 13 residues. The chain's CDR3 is CSQTSGDYNEQFF. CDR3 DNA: TGCAGTCAGACTAGCGGAGATTACAATGAGCAGTTCTTC.

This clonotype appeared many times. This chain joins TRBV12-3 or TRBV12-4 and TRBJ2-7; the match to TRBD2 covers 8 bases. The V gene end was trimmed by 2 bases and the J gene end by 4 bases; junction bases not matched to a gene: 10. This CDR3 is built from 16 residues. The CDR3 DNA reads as TGTGCCAGCAGTTTAAGAGCGGGAGTGACGAGGTACGAGCAGTACTTC. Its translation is CASSLRAGVTRYEQYF.

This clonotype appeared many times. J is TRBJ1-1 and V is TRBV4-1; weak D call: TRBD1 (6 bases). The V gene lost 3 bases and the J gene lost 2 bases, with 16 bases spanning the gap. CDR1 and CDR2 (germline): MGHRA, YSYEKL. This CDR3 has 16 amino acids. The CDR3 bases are TGCGCCAGCAGCCAGGGTGGTGGGGGGCGCAACACTGAAGCTTTCTTT. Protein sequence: CASSQGGGGRNTEAFF.

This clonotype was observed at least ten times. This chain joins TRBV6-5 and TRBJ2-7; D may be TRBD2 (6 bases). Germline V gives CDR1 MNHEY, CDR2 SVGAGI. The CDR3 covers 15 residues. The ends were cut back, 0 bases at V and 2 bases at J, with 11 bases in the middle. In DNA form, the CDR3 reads TGTGCCAGCAGTTACTCCCGGACGGGAGCCTACGAGCAGTACTTC. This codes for CASSYSRTGAYEQYF.

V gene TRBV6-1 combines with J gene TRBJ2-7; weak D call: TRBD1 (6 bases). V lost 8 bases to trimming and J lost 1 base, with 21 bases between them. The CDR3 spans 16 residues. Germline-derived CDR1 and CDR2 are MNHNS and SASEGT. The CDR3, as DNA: TGTGCCAGCGGGAACCGGGACACCTTTTTATCCTACGAGCAGTACTTC. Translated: CASGNRDTFLSYEQYF.

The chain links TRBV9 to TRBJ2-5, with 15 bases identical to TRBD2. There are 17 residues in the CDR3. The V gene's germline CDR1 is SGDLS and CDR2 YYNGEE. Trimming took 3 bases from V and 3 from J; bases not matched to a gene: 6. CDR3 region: CASSAGTSGRQKETQYF. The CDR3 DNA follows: TGTGCCAGCAGCGCCGGGACTAGCGGGAGGCAGAAAGAGACCCAGTACTTC.

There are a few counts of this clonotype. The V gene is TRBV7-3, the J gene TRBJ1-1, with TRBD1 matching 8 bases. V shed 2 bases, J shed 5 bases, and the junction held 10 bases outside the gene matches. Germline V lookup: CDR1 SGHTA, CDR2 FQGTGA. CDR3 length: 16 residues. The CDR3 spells CASSLLIRGRGTEAFF. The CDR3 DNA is TGTGCCAGCAGCTTATTAATCAGGGGGCGGGGGACTGAAGCTTTCTTT. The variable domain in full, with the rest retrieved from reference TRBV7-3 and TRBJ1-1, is GAGVSQTPSNKVTEKGKYVELRCDPISGHTALYWYRQSLGQGPEFLIYFQGTGAADDSGLPNDRFFAVRPEGSVSTLKIQRTERGDSAVYLCASSLLIRGRGTEAFFGQGTRLTVV.

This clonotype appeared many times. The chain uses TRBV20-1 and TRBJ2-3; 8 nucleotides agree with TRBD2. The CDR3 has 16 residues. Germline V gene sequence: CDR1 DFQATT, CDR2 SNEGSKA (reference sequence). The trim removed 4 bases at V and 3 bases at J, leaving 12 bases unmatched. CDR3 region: CSAINTGGRWTDTQYF. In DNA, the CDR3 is TGCAGTGCTATAAATACTGGCGGGAGGTGGACAGATACGCAGTATTTT.

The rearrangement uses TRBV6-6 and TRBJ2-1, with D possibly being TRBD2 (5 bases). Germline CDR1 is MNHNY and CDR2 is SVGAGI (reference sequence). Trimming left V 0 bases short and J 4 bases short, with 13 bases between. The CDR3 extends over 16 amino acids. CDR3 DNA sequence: TGTGCCAGCAGTTACTCGATCCAGCGGACGTACAATGAGCAGTTCTTC. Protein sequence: CASSYSIQRTYNEQFF.

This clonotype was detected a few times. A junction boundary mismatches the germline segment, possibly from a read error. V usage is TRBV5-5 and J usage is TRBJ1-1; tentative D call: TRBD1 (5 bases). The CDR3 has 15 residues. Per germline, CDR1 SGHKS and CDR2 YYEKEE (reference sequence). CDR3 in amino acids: CASSLRGMKDTEASF. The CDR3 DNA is TGTGCCAGCAGTCTAAGGGGTATGAAGGACACTGAAGCTTCCTTT.